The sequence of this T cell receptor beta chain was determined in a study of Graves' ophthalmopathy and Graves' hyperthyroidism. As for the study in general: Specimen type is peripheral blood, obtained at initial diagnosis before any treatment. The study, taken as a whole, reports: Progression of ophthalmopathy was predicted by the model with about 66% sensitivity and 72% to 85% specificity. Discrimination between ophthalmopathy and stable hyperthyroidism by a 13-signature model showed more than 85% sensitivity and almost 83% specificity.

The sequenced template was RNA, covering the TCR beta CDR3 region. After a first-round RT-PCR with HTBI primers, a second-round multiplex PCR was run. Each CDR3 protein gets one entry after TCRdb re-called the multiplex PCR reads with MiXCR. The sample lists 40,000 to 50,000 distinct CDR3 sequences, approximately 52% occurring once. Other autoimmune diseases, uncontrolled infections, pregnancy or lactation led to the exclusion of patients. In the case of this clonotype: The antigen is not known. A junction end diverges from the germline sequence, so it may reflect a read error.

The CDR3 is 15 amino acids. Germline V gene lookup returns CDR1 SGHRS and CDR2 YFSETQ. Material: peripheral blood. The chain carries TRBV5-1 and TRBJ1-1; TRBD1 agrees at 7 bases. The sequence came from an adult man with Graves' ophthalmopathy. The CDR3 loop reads CASSLTGQRNTEALF. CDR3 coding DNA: TGCGCCAGCAGCTTGACGGGACAGCGGAACACTGAGGCTCTCTTT.